This T cell receptor beta chain is from a study of T cell responses to AZD1222 COVID-19 vaccine. Whole-study results and caveats: The study reported that nearly half of spike-specific TCRs target unmutated variant regions. The study identified only 6 or 7 AZD1222 recipients as seropositive at baseline. The sample set comprised mostly white British donors with more females, and clonal diversity was possibly underestimated. At 160-218 and 743-854, vaccine-associated CD4 TCRs were dominant, and they spanned spike.

The V and J ends lost 0 bases and 5 bases, in that order; junction bases with no gene match: 4. This CDR3 has 14 residues. Per the germline V gene, CDR1 is LGHNA and CDR2 is YSLEER. Worth noting for this clone: Its antigen is currently unknown.

The assay was immunoSEQ multiplex PCR, and TCRdb's table has in-frame clones only and misses some. The repertoire includes 43,000 or so clones, about 92% of them detected once, and roughly 35% sits in the top ten. The source was peripheral blood, collected 28 days after the second AZD1222 dose. The V gene is TRBV4-3, the J gene TRBJ2-7; 7 bases fit TRBD1. This TCR was sampled from an adult who received the AZD1222 COVID-19 vaccine. CDR3 nucleotide sequence: TGCGCCAGCAGCCAAGATTACAGGGGCCACGAGCAGTACTTC. It translates to CASSQDYRGHEQYF.